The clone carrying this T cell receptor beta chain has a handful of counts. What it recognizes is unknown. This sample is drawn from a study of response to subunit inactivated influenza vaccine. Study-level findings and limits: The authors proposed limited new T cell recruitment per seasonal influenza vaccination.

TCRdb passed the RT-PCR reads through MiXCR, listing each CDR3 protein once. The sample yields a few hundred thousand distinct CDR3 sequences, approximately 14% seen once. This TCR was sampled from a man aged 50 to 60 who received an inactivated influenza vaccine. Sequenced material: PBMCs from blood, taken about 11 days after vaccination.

The CDR3 loop is CASTKGQGARAEAFF. CDR3 sequence (DNA): TGTGCCAGCACCAAGGGACAGGGGGCTCGAGCTGAAGCTTTCTTT. J is TRBJ1-1 and V is TRBV18; 12 nucleotides align to TRBD1. CDR3 length: 15 residues. Losses at the gene ends were 8 bases for V and 6 bases for J; bases not matched to a gene: 10. Germline values: CDR1 KGHSH, CDR2 LQKENI.